Listed below are T cell receptor beta chains from one sample, sequenced in a study of OX40 agonist ivuxolimab in advanced cancers. Clones were read by immunoSEQ multiplex PCR, and TCRdb kept only the in-frame ones, dropping some. Of fewer than 80,000 clones in the sample, 70% to 90% are singletons; the top ten hold approximately 6.1%. This sample comprised CD4+ or CD8+ T cells sorted from blood, obtained in a trial of the OX40 agonist ivuxolimab. The receptors here all came from an adult with an advanced solid tumor such as melanoma, head and neck, liver or kidney cancer. Both conserved end residues are part of each CDR3. The D gene is left open where the match is weak. Where a row states a size, it is once, few, many or the class of an expanded clone; other rows omit it.

V: TRBV7-2
D: TRBD1
size: NA
J: TRBJ1-6
DNA: TGTGCCAGCAGCTTAGACCAGGGGGGTTCACCCCTCCACTTT
CDR3: CASSLDQGGSPLHF

V: TRBV29-1
D: NA
size: few
J: TRBJ1-1
DNA: TGCAGCGCCCGAGGGGGGTGGGGGATGAACACTGAAGCTTTCTTT
CDR3: CSARGGWGMNTEAFF

V: TRBV7-3
D: TRBD1
size: once
J: TRBJ2-7
DNA: TGTGCCAGCAGCTTCGGGACAGGGGGCGCCCCCGACTTC
CDR3: CASSFGTGGAPDF

V: TRBV11-2
D: NA
size: NA
J: TRBJ1-5
DNA: TGTGCCAGCAGCCCGGACAGCTACAATCAGCCCCAGCATTTT
CDR3: CASSPDSYNQPQHF

V: TRBV14
D: NA
size: NA
J: TRBJ2-1
DNA: TGTGCCAGCAGCCAAATGGGTTGGTACTACAATGAGCAGTTCTTC
CDR3: CASSQMGWYYNEQFF

V: TRBV28
D: NA
size: NA
J: TRBJ2-7
DNA: TGTGCCAGCAGTTTTGGGGGGGCAGTTACTTCCTACGAGCAGTACTTC
CDR3: CASSFGGAVTSYEQYF

V: TRBV4-2
D: NA
size: NA
J: TRBJ2-5
DNA: TGTGCCAGCAGCCCGAACGGGGCGGGTGGGGAGACCCAGTACTTC
CDR3: CASSPNGAGGETQYF

V: TRBV5-1
D: NA
size: NA
J: TRBJ2-6
DNA: TGCGCCAGCAGCTTTCTTACTGGGGCCAACGTCCTGACTTTC
CDR3: CASSFLTGANVLTF

V: TRBV28
D: NA
size: NA
J: TRBJ1-2
DNA: TGTGCCATTAAAAGAACAGGTACTAACTATGGCTACACCTTC
CDR3: CAIKRTGTNYGYTF

V: TRBV5-1
D: TRBD2
size: NA
J: TRBJ2-3
DNA: TGCGCCAGCAGCTTGGACGCTAGCGGGACCACAGATACGCAGTATTTT
CDR3: CASSLDASGTTDTQYF

V: TRBV15
D: NA
size: NA
J: TRBJ1-2
DNA: TGTGCCACCAGCAGAGACACCAATAACTATGGCTACACCTTC
CDR3: CATSRDTNNYGYTF

V: TRBV19
D: NA
size: NA
J: TRBJ1-4
DNA: TGTGCCAGTAGTATCACCACTAATGAAAAACTGTTTTTT
CDR3: CASSITTNEKLFF

V: TRBV29-1
D: NA
size: NA
J: TRBJ1-1
DNA: TGCAGCGTTGATTACGGGGAGAACACTGAAGCTTTCTTT
CDR3: CSVDYGENTEAFF

V: TRBV7-2
D: TRBD1
size: once
J: TRBJ2-7
DNA: TGTGCCAGCAGCGCGCGACAGGGCGAGCAGTACTTC
CDR3: CASSARQGEQYF

V: TRBV15
D: TRBD1
size: NA
J: TRBJ1-5
DNA: TGTGCCACTCGGACCGGGACAGCTAATCAGCCCCAGCATTTT
CDR3: CATRTGTANQPQHF

V: TRBV21-1
D: NA
size: NA
J: TRBJ2-2
DNA: TGTGCCAGCAGCGCCGCCACCCACAGGGGTGGGGACACCGGGGAGCTGTTTTTT
CDR3: CASSAATHRGGDTGELFF

V: TRBV25-1
D: NA
size: medium-sized
J: TRBJ2-1
DNA: TGTGCCAGCAGTGAACGGGGTTACTCCTACAATGAGCAGTTCTTC
CDR3: CASSERGYSYNEQFF

V: TRBV7-2
D: NA
size: NA
J: TRBJ2-5
DNA: TGTGCCAGCAGCTATGACAGGTACCAAGAGACCCAGTACTTC
CDR3: CASSYDRYQETQYF

V: TRBV6-5
D: NA
size: NA
J: TRBJ1-1
DNA: TGTGCCAGCAGCCAACCAGACTACGAAGCTTTCTTT
CDR3: CASSQPDYEAFF

V: TRBV5-1
D: NA
size: NA
J: TRBJ2-7
DNA: TGCGCCAGCAGCTTGGAAGGGTACGAGCAGTACTTC
CDR3: CASSLEGYEQYF

V: TRBV4-2
D: TRBD1
size: NA
J: TRBJ2-7
DNA: TGTGCCAGCAGCCAAGACCCAGGGGGCCCTACCTACGAGCAGTACTTC
CDR3: CASSQDPGGPTYEQYF

V: TRBV18
D: TRBD1
size: few
J: TRBJ2-7
DNA: TGTGCCAGCTCACCGGGACAGGGGGTCTACGAGCAGTACTTC
CDR3: CASSPGQGVYEQYF

V: TRBV19
D: NA
size: NA
J: TRBJ2-1
DNA: TGTGCCAGTAGTCCCACCCTGTCCGGGAGAGTAGCCTACAATGAGCAGTTCTTC
CDR3: CASSPTLSGRVAYNEQFF

V: TRBV7-2
D: NA
size: NA
J: TRBJ1-6
DNA: TGTGCCAGCAGTGGACAGTCCTATAATTCACCCCTCCACTTT
CDR3: CASSGQSYNSPLHF

V: TRBV18
D: NA
size: NA
J: TRBJ1-2
DNA: TGTGCCAGCTCACCAACGTGGGACGCGGGCTATGGCTACACCTTC
CDR3: CASSPTWDAGYGYTF

V: TRBV5-5
D: TRBD2
size: NA
J: TRBJ2-7
DNA: TGTGCCAGCAGCTTGCAAGCGGGGAGCTCCTACGAGCAGTACTTC
CDR3: CASSLQAGSSYEQYF

V: TRBV7-2
D: NA
size: once
J: TRBJ2-1
DNA: TGTGCCAGCAGTTACAGGGATTACCTATCCTACAATGAGCAGTTCTTC
CDR3: CASSYRDYLSYNEQFF

V: TRBV10-1
D: NA
size: few
J: TRBJ1-1
DNA: TGCGCCAGCAGCTTGTTTAGACGGCCCTGGGGCACTGAAGCTTTCTTT
CDR3: CASSLFRRPWGTEAFF

V: TRBV7-6
D: NA
size: NA
J: TRBJ2-5
DNA: TGTGCCAGCAGCAAAAGAAGGTCGGAGGGCCTTGAGACCCAGTACTTC
CDR3: CASSKRRSEGLETQYF

V: TRBV6-6
D: TRBD2
size: NA
J: TRBJ2-1
DNA: TGTGCCAGCAGTTACTCGCGCGCTAGCGGGCACAATGAGCAGTTCTTC
CDR3: CASSYSRASGHNEQFF